The subject of this entry is one T cell receptor beta chain. Antigen specificity is unknown. The entry originates in a study of T-cell memory formation after mild COVID-19. Points from the study as a whole: The authors left the SARS-CoV-2 specificity of second-wave clones peaking on day 37 unconfirmed. Day 15 to 85 contracting clones showed balanced CD4/CD8; day 15 to 37 expanders favored CD4+. Contracting CD4+ clones lay largely in CM and EM, with CD8+ ones residing in EMRA.

A 5'RACE reaction primed in the constant segment made cDNA libraries of TCR alpha and TCR beta, and these carried sample barcodes and UMIs. Using its own MiXCR run on the 5' RACE reads, TCRdb lists one record per CDR3 protein. Among roughly 350,000 distinct CDR3 sequences listed, 21% were seen once. V lost 2 bases and J lost 6, with 11 bases in between. The CDR3 contains 14 residues. Germline V gene lookup returns CDR1 LNHDA and CDR2 SQIVND (reference sequence). The sample taken for sequencing was PBMCs or a T cell subset sorted from them (not recorded which). This TCR was recovered from an adult woman who had mild COVID-19 (a few samples of this study predate the infection). Cell type and time point are not known. V gene TRBV19 combines with J gene TRBJ1-5, with D tentatively TRBD1 (6 bases). The CDR3 region has the DNA TGTGCCAGTAGTATATCCAGGGGATCTCAGCCCCAGCATTTT. It yields the protein CASSISRGSQPQHF.